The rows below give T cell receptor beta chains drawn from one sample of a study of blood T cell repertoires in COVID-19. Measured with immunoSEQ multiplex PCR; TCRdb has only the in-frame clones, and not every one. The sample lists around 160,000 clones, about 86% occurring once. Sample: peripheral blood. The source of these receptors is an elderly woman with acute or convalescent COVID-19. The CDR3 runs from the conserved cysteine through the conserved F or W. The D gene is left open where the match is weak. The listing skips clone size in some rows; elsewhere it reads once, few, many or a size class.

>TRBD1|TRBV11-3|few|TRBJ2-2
TGTGCCAGCAGTCTCCGGGACAGGGGAACCGGGGAGCTGTTTTTT
CASSLRDRGTGELFF
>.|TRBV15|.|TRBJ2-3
TGTGCCACCAGCCCCCGGGGGGCCAGCACAGATACGCAGTATTTT
CATSPRGASTDTQYF
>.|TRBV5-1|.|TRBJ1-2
TGCGCCAGCAGCTTCCGGGGGGACTATGGCTACACCTTC
CASSFRGDYGYTF
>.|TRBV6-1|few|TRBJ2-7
TGTGCCAGCAGTGAATACTACGAGCAGTACTTC
CASSEYYEQYF
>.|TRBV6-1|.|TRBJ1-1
TGTGCCAGCAGTGAAACACGAGGGGGTGAAGCTTTCTTT
CASSETRGGEAFF
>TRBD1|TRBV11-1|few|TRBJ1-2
TGTGCCAGCAGCGCCCGCTTTGACAGGGCCAATGGCTACACCTTC
CASSARFDRANGYTF
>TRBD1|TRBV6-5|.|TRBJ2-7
TGTGCCAGCAGCAAACCGGGACAGGCCACCTACGAGCAGTACTTC
CASSKPGQATYEQYF
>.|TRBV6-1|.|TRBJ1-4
TGTGCCAGCAGTGACGGGGGGTTTAATGAAAAACTGTTTTTT
CASSDGGFNEKLFF
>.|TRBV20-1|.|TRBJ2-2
TGCAGTGCTAGTCTCCCCTTAGGGAGGAATCGTGCCGGGGAGCTGTTTTTT
CSASLPLGRNRAGELFF
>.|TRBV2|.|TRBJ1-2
TGTGCCAGCTCTATCTTGACTGATAACTATGGCTACACCTTC
CASSILTDNYGYTF
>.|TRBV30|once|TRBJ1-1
TGTGCCTGGAGTGTACGGAGGGACACTGAAGCTTTCTTT
CAWSVRRDTEAFF
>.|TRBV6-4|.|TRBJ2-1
TGTGCCAGCAGTGACGGGGGCTTGGTCTTC
CASSDGGLVF
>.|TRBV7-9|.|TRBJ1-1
TGTGCCAGCAGCGCGCTACAGGGTCTGAACACTGAAGCTTTCTTT
CASSALQGLNTEAFF
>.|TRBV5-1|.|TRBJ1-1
TGCGCCAGCAGCTTGGGGGCGGGGACTGAAGCTTTCTTT
CASSLGAGTEAFF
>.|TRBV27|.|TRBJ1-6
TGTGCCAGCAGTTTTGGCACAGGGAATTCACCCCTCCACTTT
CASSFGTGNSPLHF
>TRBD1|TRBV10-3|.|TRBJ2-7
TGTGCCAGTCTGGCTTCAGGGGGTAGGGGCTACGAGCAGTACTTC
CASLASGGRGYEQYF
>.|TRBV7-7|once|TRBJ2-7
TGTGCTAGCAGCTTAGAAGGGGGCGAGCAGTACTTC
CASSLEGGEQYF
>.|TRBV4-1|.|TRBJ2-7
TGCGCCAGCAGCCGGGGGGGCCTCGGTCCCTACGAGCAGTACTTC
CASSRGGLGPYEQYF
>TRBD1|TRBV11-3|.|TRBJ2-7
TGTGCCAGCAGCTTAGGAATGACAGGGATGAACGAGCAGTACTTC
CASSLGMTGMNEQYF
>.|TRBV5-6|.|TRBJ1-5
TGTGCCAGCAGCCGGAGGGTTGGACGGATGCAGCCCCAGCATTTT
CASSRRVGRMQPQHF
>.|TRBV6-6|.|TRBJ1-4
TGTGCCAGCAAACGTCCCGGTGAGAATGAAAAACTGTTTTTT
CASKRPGENEKLFF
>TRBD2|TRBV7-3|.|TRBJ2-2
TGTGCCAGCAGCTATTCTAGCGGGGGAAACACCGGGGAGCTGTTTTTT
CASSYSSGGNTGELFF
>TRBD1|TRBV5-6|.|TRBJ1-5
TGTGCCAGCAGCCTGGGACAGGGGGTGGTGCATTTT
CASSLGQGVVHF
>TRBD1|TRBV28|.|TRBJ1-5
TGTGCCAGCAGGCGGACAGGGAGAAGTCAGCCCCAGCATTTT
CASRRTGRSQPQHF
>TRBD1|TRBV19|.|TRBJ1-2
TGTGCCAGTAGCCAGACAGGGAGCGGCTACACCTTC
CASSQTGSGYTF